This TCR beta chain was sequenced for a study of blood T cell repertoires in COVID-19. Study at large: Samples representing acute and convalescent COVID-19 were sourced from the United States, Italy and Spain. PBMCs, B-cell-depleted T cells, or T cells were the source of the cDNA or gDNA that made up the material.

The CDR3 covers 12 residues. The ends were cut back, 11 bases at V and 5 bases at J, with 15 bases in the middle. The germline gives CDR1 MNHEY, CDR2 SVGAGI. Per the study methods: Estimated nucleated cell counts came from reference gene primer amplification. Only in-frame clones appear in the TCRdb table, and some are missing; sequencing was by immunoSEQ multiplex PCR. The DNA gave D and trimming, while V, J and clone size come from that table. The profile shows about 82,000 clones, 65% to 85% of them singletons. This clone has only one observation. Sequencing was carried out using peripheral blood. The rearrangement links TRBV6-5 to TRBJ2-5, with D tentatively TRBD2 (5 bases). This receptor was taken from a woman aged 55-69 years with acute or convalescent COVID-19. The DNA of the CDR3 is TGTGCCGCCAGCCCCGGGATTGAGACCCAGTACTTC. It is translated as CAASPGIETQYF.